This TCR beta chain was documented in a study of blood T cell repertoires in COVID-19. Trimming took off 0 bases at V and 4 bases at J, with 4 bases between the two ends. This CDR3 has 13 amino acids. CDR1 is SNHLY and CDR2 is FYNNEI in the germline V gene. This clone was observed once. The protocol was immunoSEQ multiplex PCR, while the TCRdb copy is restricted to in-frame clones and leaves out a portion. The data contain some 50,000 clones, over 80% of them singletons. This clonotype was obtained from a man between 65 and 79 years old with acute or convalescent COVID-19. Sequenced material: peripheral blood. V usage is TRBV2 and J usage is TRBJ2-4, with D unclear. In nucleotides, the CDR3 is TGTGCCAGCAGTGAAGCACAGAAAAACATTCAGTACTTC. This translates into CASSEAQKNIQYF.